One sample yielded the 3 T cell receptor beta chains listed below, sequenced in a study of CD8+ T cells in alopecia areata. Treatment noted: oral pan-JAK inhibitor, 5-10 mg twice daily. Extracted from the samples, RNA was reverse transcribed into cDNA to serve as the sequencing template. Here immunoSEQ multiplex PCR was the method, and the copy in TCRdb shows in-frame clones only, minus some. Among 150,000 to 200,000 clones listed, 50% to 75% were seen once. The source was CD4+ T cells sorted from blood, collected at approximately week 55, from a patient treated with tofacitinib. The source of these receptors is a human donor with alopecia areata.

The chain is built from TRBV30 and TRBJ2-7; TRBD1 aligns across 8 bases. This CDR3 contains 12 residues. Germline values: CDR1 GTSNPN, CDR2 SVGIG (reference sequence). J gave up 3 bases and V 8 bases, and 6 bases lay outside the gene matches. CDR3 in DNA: TGTGCCGCCGGGACAGGATTCTACGAGCAGTACTTC. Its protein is CAAGTGFYEQYF.

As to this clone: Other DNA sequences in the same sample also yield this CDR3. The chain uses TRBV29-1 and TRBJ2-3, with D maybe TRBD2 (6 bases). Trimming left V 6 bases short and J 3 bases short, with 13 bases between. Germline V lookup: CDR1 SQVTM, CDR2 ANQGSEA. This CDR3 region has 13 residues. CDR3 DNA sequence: TGCAGCGTCCGCGGGACCCTAACAGATACGCAGTATTTT. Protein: CSVRGTLTDTQYF.

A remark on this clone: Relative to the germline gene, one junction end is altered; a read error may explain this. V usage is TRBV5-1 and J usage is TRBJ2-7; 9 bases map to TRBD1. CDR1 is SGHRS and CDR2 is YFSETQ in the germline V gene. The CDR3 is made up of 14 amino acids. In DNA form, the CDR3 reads TGCGCCAGCAGCAGAGGACAGGGACAGGGCGAGGAGTACTTC. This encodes CASSRGQGQGEEYF.